Listed below are T cell receptor beta chains from one sample, sequenced in a study of T-cell reconstitution after alpha-beta-depleted transplantation in children. TCRdb analysed the PCR reads with MiXCR anew, one entry per CDR3 protein. Altogether 200,000 to 250,000 distinct CDR3 sequences are present, more than 10% being singletons, with the ten largest covering about 2.4%. The input for sequencing was PBMCs from the stem cell graft donor, taken from the stem cell graft. These receptors all come from a human donor who donated a stem cell graft to a child with acute lymphoblastic leukemia. CDR3s include the opening cysteine and the closing phenylalanine or tryptophan. D genes are given only for firm matches. Expanded clones get a size class; other rows say once, few or many, or leave the size out.

V gene,D gene,clone size,J gene,CDR3 DNA,CDR3 protein
TRBV7-2,.,many,TRBJ1-5,TGTGCCAGCAGCTTAGCAAATACAGGGTACCAGCCCCAGCATTTT,CASSLANTGYQPQHF
TRBV3-1,.,many,TRBJ2-3,TGTGCCAGCAGCCAAGCGGCGACAACTAGCACAGATACGCAGTATTTT,CASSQAATTSTDTQYF
TRBV11-3,TRBD2,many,TRBJ2-3,TGTGCCAGCAGCCGGGGGAGGGTGGCCGATACGCAGTATTTT,CASSRGRVADTQYF
TRBV24-1,.,many,TRBJ2-7,TGTGCCACCAGTTACGCAGACGGTACGGCCTACGAGCAGTACTTC,CATSYADGTAYEQYF
TRBV5-1,.,many,TRBJ2-2,TGCGCCAGCAGCGCTACAAATCCGAACACCGGGGAGCTGTTTTTT,CASSATNPNTGELFF
TRBV30,TRBD2,.,TRBJ2-1,TGTGCCTGGAGTGCTAGCGGGAGGTTCGCTGAGCAGTTCTTC,CAWSASGRFAEQFF
TRBV20-1,.,many,TRBJ1-5,TGCAGTGCCGAGGCACAGGGATACAATCAGCCCCAGCATTTT,CSAEAQGYNQPQHF
TRBV19,TRBD1,.,TRBJ1-5,TGTGCCAGCCACAGGGGAGGTATGAGCAATCAGCCCCAGCATTTT,CASHRGGMSNQPQHF
TRBV20-1,TRBD2,many,TRBJ2-1,TGCAGTGCTATCGCTAGCGGCTCCTACAATGAGCAGTTCTTC,CSAIASGSYNEQFF
TRBV27,.,.,TRBJ1-1,TGTGCCAGCAGTTTATCGATCCAACACTCTGAAGCTTTCTTT,CASSLSIQHSEAFF
TRBV20-1,.,few,TRBJ2-5,TGCAGTGCTACCAGACCCGAGTACCAAGAGACCCAGTACTTC,CSATRPEYQETQYF
TRBV24-1,TRBD1,.,TRBJ2-1,TGTGCCACCAGTGATCAGCTGACAGGGTTGAATAAGCAGTTCTTC,CATSDQLTGLNKQFF
TRBV9,.,many,TRBJ2-1,TGTGCCAGCAGCAGGGACGTCAATGAGCAGTTCTTC,CASSRDVNEQFF
TRBV5-1,.,many,TRBJ2-2,TGCGCCAGCAGCCCGGGACTCCGAAGGGACACCGGGGAGCTGTTTTTT,CASSPGLRRDTGELFF
TRBV5-1,.,.,TRBJ2-1,TGCGCCAGCAGCTTGGCTTCGGGGAATGAGCAGTTCTTC,CASSLASGNEQFF
TRBV28,.,many,TRBJ2-7,TGTGCCAGCAGTTCGCACAGGCGTACCTACGAGCAGTACTTC,CASSSHRRTYEQYF
TRBV30,.,many,TRBJ2-2,TGTGCCTGGAGTCGCAACACCGGGGAGCTGTTTTTT,CAWSRNTGELFF
TRBV7-2,.,many,TRBJ2-7,TGTGCCAGCAGCTTATATGGATCAGGGAACTACGAGCAGTACTTC,CASSLYGSGNYEQYF
TRBV29-1,TRBD1,many,TRBJ2-7,TGCAGCGTTGGGACAGGGTACGAGCAGTACTTC,CSVGTGYEQYF
TRBV7-2,TRBD1,many,TRBJ2-7,TGTGCCAGCAGTTTCGCGTCCGGGACAGGGGGAGAGCAGTACTTC,CASSFASGTGGEQYF
TRBV7-2,.,many,TRBJ2-7,TGTGCCAGCAGCTCTATGCGGGGCAGGGCCTCCTACGAGCAGTACTTC,CASSSMRGRASYEQYF
TRBV6-5,.,many,TRBJ1-6,TGTGCCAGCAGTTACTCCGGGCAGGGAGATTCACCCCTCCACTTT,CASSYSGQGDSPLHF
TRBV20-1,TRBD1,many,TRBJ2-1,TGCAGTGCTGTACGTCCGGGACAGAGTCACAATGAGCAGTTCTTC,CSAVRPGQSHNEQFF
TRBV6-1,.,many,TRBJ2-1,TGTGCCAGCAGCTCCGGGCTCACCCCAACGTACAATGAGCAGTTCTTC,CASSSGLTPTYNEQFF
TRBV20-1,.,many,TRBJ1-5,TGCAGTGCGAGGGACCGCCCTAGGGAGCCCCAGCATTTT,CSARDRPREPQHF
TRBV10-3,.,many,TRBJ1-1,TGTGCCATCAGTGTAAACAGCGGGAACACTGAAGCTTTCTTT,CAISVNSGNTEAFF
TRBV6-2/TRBV6-3,TRBD1,few,TRBJ1-5,TGTGCCACCGGACAGGATAGCAATCAGCCCCAGCATTTT,CATGQDSNQPQHF
TRBV5-1,.,many,TRBJ1-2,TGCGCCAGCAGCTTGCGAACAGGGACGACCTATGGCTACACCTTC,CASSLRTGTTYGYTF
TRBV24-1,.,many,TRBJ2-1,TGTGCCACCAGTGATACCCTCGAATCAGGCCAGAGCTCCTACAATGAGCAGTTCTTC,CATSDTLESGQSSYNEQFF
TRBV15,.,many,TRBJ2-5,TGTGCCACCAGCAGAGATACGGAGACCCAGTACTTC,CATSRDTETQYF
TRBV5-1,.,many,TRBJ2-7,TGCGCCAGCAGCACGGGACTGAACGGGATATACTACGAGCAGTACTTC,CASSTGLNGIYYEQYF
TRBV10-3,TRBD1,many,TRBJ2-5,TGTGCCATCAGTGAGAGACAGGGGGAGACCCAGTACTTC,CAISERQGETQYF
TRBV12-3/TRBV12-4,.,many,TRBJ1-4,TGTGCCAGCAGGTCGAACAGGGCGCTCCCGAATGAAAAACTGTTTTTT,CASRSNRALPNEKLFF
TRBV5-6,.,many,TRBJ1-4,TGTGCCAGCAGCTTGGTTTCCAGAGCTAATGAAAAACTGTTTTTT,CASSLVSRANEKLFF
TRBV2,TRBD2,few,TRBJ2-5,TGTGCCAGCAGTGAAACCAGCGGGGGGGTGGGGACCCAGTACTTC,CASSETSGGVGTQYF
TRBV4-3,.,many,TRBJ2-1,TGCGCCAGCAGCCCTAAGGGTCTCAATGAGCAGTTCTTC,CASSPKGLNEQFF
TRBV7-2,.,many,TRBJ1-6,TGTGCCAGCAGCCGTCCAGGTGGACCCCTCCACTTT,CASSRPGGPLHF
TRBV7-8,.,many,TRBJ2-2,TGTGCCAGCAACCTAGACCTACAACCCGGGCGGGTGGACACCGGGGAGCTGTTTTTT,CASNLDLQPGRVDTGELFF
TRBV10-3,TRBD1,many,TRBJ1-2,TGTGCCATCAGTGAGTCGCGGACAGGGGGTTTCTATGGCTACACCTTC,CAISESRTGGFYGYTF
TRBV29-1,.,many,TRBJ2-7,TGCAGCGTTGCCGAATACGAGCAGTACTTC,CSVAEYEQYF
TRBV29-1,TRBD2,many,TRBJ2-2,TGCAGCGTCTGGACTAGCGGGGTTAACACCGGGGAGCTGTTTTTT,CSVWTSGVNTGELFF
TRBV4-3,.,.,TRBJ2-1,TGCGCCAGCAGCCAGGGACCCACCGGCTACAATGAGCAGTTCTTC,CASSQGPTGYNEQFF
TRBV30,.,few,TRBJ2-3,TGTGCCTGGAGTCTCAGGGGAGGGACAGATACGCAGTATTTT,CAWSLRGGTDTQYF
TRBV5-1,TRBD2,many,TRBJ2-5,TGCGCCAGCAGCTTGGGATGGGTAACTAGCGGGGAACAAGAGACCCAGTACTTC,CASSLGWVTSGEQETQYF
TRBV6-5,.,many,TRBJ2-2,TGTGCCAGCTGGTCGAACACCGGGGAGCTGTTTTTT,CASWSNTGELFF
TRBV5-1,.,.,TRBJ2-1,TGCGCCAGCAGCTTGCCAACTAGCGAGGGGGGGGGTGAGCAGTTCTTC,CASSLPTSEGGGEQFF
TRBV7-9,TRBD1,many,TRBJ2-7,TGTGCCAGCAGCCTCAGGACAGGGGGAACCTACGAGCAGTACTTC,CASSLRTGGTYEQYF
TRBV4-2,.,.,TRBJ2-2,TGTGCCAGCAGTACAAGTCTTGGGGTGGGCACCGGGGAGCTGTTTTTT,CASSTSLGVGTGELFF
TRBV6-2/TRBV6-3,.,many,TRBJ1-1,TGTGCCAGCAGTTCCGGGGGGACGAACACTGAAGCTTTCTTT,CASSSGGTNTEAFF
TRBV11-2,.,many,TRBJ2-3,TGTGCCAGCAGGCGGGACTTCAGCACAGATACGCAGTATTTT,CASRRDFSTDTQYF
TRBV15,.,few,TRBJ1-5,TGTGCCACCAGCAGTCTCTCTCCGAATGATCATCAGCCCCAGCATTTT,CATSSLSPNDHQPQHF
TRBV28,TRBD1,many,TRBJ2-1,TGTGCCAGCAGCCCCGGATCGGGACAGGGCGACGCGAGCTCCTACAATGAGCAGTTCTTC,CASSPGSGQGDASSYNEQFF
TRBV20-1,.,.,TRBJ2-6,TGCAGTGCTAGCCTTCCCGGGAGTGGTGGGGCCAACGTCCTGACTTTC,CSASLPGSGGANVLTF
TRBV5-1,TRBD2,many,TRBJ2-5,TGCGCCAGCACGCTGGGGACTAGCGGGGCGATCCAAGAGACCCAGTACTTC,CASTLGTSGAIQETQYF